This T cell receptor beta chain derives from a study of CD8 T cells in ankylosing spondylitis. Findings and limits, study-wide: Among TCR beta sequences, a motif of about 8 highly homologous variants appeared characteristic of ankylosing spondylitis blood.

This clonotype was seen repeatedly, ten times or more. Its antigen is unknown. MiXCR, run by TCRdb on the 5' RACE reads, gives a single entry per CDR3 protein. The sample carries roughly 180,000 distinct CDR3 sequences, 11% recorded once. Sequenced: blood, either unsorted or a sorted T cell fraction (not recorded which). This clonotype was obtained from a male donor with ankylosing spondylitis or in good health (not recorded which).

CDR3 nucleotides: TGTGCCAGCAGACGAAACAGCCTGATAGCCGCTAGCACAGATACGCAGTATTTT. Its translation: CASRRNSLIAASTDTQYF. V usage is TRBV6-1 and J usage is TRBJ2-3, with D hard to call. The CDR3 is 18 residues long. Germline assignment: CDR1 MNHNS and CDR2 SASEGT. The germline V and J ends were trimmed by 6 bases and 0 bases, with 22 bases remaining between them.